The T cell receptor beta chain described here comes from a study of long-term antiretroviral therapy in people with HIV. Points from the study as a whole: Clonal expansions arising prior to ART prevailed in the repertoire at every time point.

Concerning this clone: Its antigen is unknown.

Per the germline V gene, CDR1 is SNHLY and CDR2 is FYNNEI. The ends lost 3 bases at V and 2 bases at J; junction bases unmatched: 6. This CDR3 has 16 residues. It was version v3.0 of the immunoSEQ assay that was run at survey level. Profiled with immunoSEQ multiplex PCR; TCRdb holds only in-frame clones, not every one. Among 24,000 or so clones, 85% were seen once, and the ten largest hold approximately 10%. The chain carries TRBV2 and TRBJ2-1; TRBD2 matches 8 bases. This receptor was identified in a man aged 40-55 years with HIV. Specimen: unsorted PBMCs, collected 2.3 years after starting antiretroviral therapy. The CDR3 sequence: CASSDQGLGTYNEQFF. The CDR3 DNA follows: TGTGCCAGCAGTGATCAGGGACTAGGTACCTACAATGAGCAGTTCTTC.